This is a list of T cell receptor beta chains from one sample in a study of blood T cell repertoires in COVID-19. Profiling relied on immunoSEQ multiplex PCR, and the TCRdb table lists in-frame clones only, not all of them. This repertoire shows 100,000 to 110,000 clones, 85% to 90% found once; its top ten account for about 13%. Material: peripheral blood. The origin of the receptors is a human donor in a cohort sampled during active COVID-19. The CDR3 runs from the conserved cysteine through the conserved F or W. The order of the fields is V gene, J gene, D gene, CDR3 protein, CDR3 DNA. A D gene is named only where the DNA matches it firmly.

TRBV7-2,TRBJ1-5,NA,CASSLQEGDRFLPQHF,TGTGCCAGCAGCTTACAAGAGGGCGACAGGTTTTTGCCCCAGCATTTT
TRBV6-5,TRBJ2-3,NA,CASRKEGVGDTQYF,TGTGCCAGCAGGAAAGAGGGGGTTGGGGATACGCAGTATTTT
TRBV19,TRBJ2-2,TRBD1,CASRLGQGNTGELFF,TGTGCCAGTAGGTTGGGACAGGGGAACACCGGGGAGCTGTTTTTT
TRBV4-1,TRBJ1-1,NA,CASSYMRIMNTEAFF,TGCGCCAGCAGCTACATGCGGATTATGAACACTGAAGCTTTCTTT
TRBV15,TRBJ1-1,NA,CATSRQSAGDTEAFF,TGTGCCACCAGCAGACAGAGTGCCGGGGACACTGAAGCTTTCTTT
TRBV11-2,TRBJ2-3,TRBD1,CASSVFLGTDTDTQYF,TGTGCCAGCAGCGTGTTTCTCGGGACAGACACAGATACGCAGTATTTT
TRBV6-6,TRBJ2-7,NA,CASSYVRGEYEQYF,TGTGCCAGCAGTTACGTCAGGGGTGAATACGAGCAGTACTTC
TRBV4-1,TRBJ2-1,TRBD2,CASSQDNSGRLNNEQFF,TGCGCCAGCAGCCAAGATAATAGCGGGAGGCTCAACAATGAGCAGTTCTTC
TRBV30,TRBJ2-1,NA,CAWRRESYNEQFF,TGTGCCTGGAGACGGGAGTCCTACAATGAGCAGTTCTTC
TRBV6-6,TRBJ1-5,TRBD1,CASRPPEQGQQPQHF,TGTGCCAGCAGACCCCCCGAACAGGGGCAACAGCCCCAGCATTTT